The 25 T cell receptor beta chains reported below all come from one sample, sequenced in a study of liver allograft versus peripheral blood T cells. Study-wide context: What was compared were the T cell receptor repertoires in transplanted livers and those in the peripheral blood of recipients.

TCRdb processed the reads anew with MiXCR; each CDR3 protein has one entry. The profile shows approximately 10,000 distinct CDR3 sequences, 19% of them singletons. The receptors originated from a human patient who had a liver transplant. Some T cells may arise from the graft donor.

The chain employs TRBV25-1 and TRBJ2-7, with 7 bases fitting TRBD2. The germline gives CDR1 MGHDK, CDR2 SYGVNS. This CDR3 is 13 amino acids long. The J segment lost 3 bases and the V segment lost 10 bases, leaving 9 bases of the junction unmatched. The CDR3 nucleotides are TGTGCCATCCCCAGCGGGGCCCACTACGAGCAGTACTTC. Translating it yields CAIPSGAHYEQYF.

Note on this clonotype: Germline is not matched at one junction end, which may reflect a read error. J is TRBJ2-3 and V is TRBV12-3 or TRBV12-4; D uncertain. The CDR3 is 15 amino acids. CDR3 in DNA: TGTGCCAGCAGTTTAGGGATGATCGGCACAGATACGCGGTATTTT. Translating it yields CASSLGMIGTDTRYF.

By proportion, this clonotype is medium-sized. J is TRBJ2-5 and V is TRBV6-6; D remains ambiguous. The CDR3 covers 12 residues. Germline CDR1 reads MNHNY; CDR2 reads SVGAGI (reference sequence). Trimming removed 4 bases from V and 5 bases from J, with 8 bases in between. The CDR3 protein is CASSFPLETQYF. Written as DNA, the CDR3 is TGTGCCAGCAGTTTCCCGTTGGAGACCCAGTACTTC.

The rearrangement uses TRBV9 and TRBJ2-6, with 7 positions matching TRBD1. With V trimmed by 3 bases and J by 2 bases, 5 bases remained unmatched. The CDR3 is made up of 16 amino acids. Germline V gives CDR1 SGDLS, CDR2 YYNGEE. DNA for the CDR3: TGTGCCAGCAGCGCCCAGGGGGTTACTGGGGCCAACGTCCTGACTTTC. Its translation: CASSAQGVTGANVLTF.

This clonotype was detected many times. The V and J genes are TRBV20-1 and TRBJ1-1; 7 bases fit TRBD1. This CDR3 is built from 13 residues. CDR1 and CDR2 from the germline V gene are DFQATT and SNEGSKA (reference sequence). The CDR3 sequence: CSTASQGIAEAFF. The CDR3 bases are TGCAGCACTGCATCACAGGGGATCGCTGAAGCTTTCTTT.

This clonotype is categorized as medium-sized. The chain carries TRBV5-4 and TRBJ1-1, with TRBD1 identical over 10 bases. CDR1 and CDR2 from the germline V gene are SGHNT and YYREEE (reference sequence). V lost 0 bases and J lost 6; bases outside the gene matches: 5. This CDR3 comprises 15 residues. CDR3 in amino acids: CASSLASGTGAEAFF. The CDR3 nucleotides are TGTGCCAGCAGCTTGGCCTCCGGGACAGGGGCTGAAGCTTTCTTT.

A remark on this clonotype: Since a much larger clone is just one base distant, this may be a read error. The chain employs TRBV19 and TRBJ2-1; D not resolved. The DNA end is more similar to TRBJ1-2, so the J call may be wrong. This CDR3 region has 12 residues. Germline V gives CDR1 LNHDA, CDR2 SQIVND (reference sequence). CDR3 loop: CAISIVDSGYTF. Written as DNA, the CDR3 is TGTGCCATTAGTATAGTGGACTCGGGCTACACCTTC.

This clonotype counts as medium-sized. This CDR3 reads CASSSGQGRGTEAFF. The CDR3 coding sequence is TGTGCCAGCAGCTCAGGCCAGGGACGGGGAACTGAAGCTTTCTTT. The chain couples TRBV5-4 to TRBJ1-1; tentative D call: TRBD1 (5 bases). This CDR3 is built from 15 residues. Trimming stripped 3 bases from V and 5 bases from J, with 17 bases between. Germline V gene sequence: CDR1 SGHNT, CDR2 YYREEE (reference sequence).

The rearrangement uses TRBV20-1 and TRBJ2-3, with 10 bases matching TRBD2. V lost 6 bases and J lost 3; bases outside the gene matches: 9. The germline V gene encodes CDR1 DFQATT and CDR2 SNEGSKA (reference sequence). This CDR3 is 15 amino acids long. This CDR3 reads CSASTSGLQTDTQYF. The CDR3 DNA reads TGCAGTGCATCGACTAGCGGGCTACAAACAGATACGCAGTATTTT.

This clonotype has a handful of counts. This chain's CDR3 is CASSYVGSSSYEQYF. DNA for the CDR3: TGTGCCAGCAGTTACGTCGGGAGTAGCTCCTACGAGCAGTACTTC. The J gene is TRBJ2-7, the V gene TRBV6-5; maybe TRBD2 (6 bases). The CDR3 is 15 residues long. The V end lost 2 bases, the J end lost 0 bases, and 11 bases lay between the germline ends. Germline-derived CDR1 and CDR2 are MNHEY and SVGAGI.

This clonotype came up a few times. V is TRBV12-3 or TRBV12-4 and J is TRBJ2-1; TRBD2 matches 14 bases. CDR3 length: 18 amino acids. The V gene end was trimmed by 5 bases and the J gene end by 2 bases; junction bases not matched to a gene: 8. The CDR3 DNA reads as TGTGCCAGCAGTGCGGAGACTAGCGGGGGGGGGCCCTACAATGAGCAGTTCTTC. Its protein product is CASSAETSGGGPYNEQFF.

For the CDR3, the DNA is TGTGCCATGACAGGGGGCGGGGAGCAGTACTTC. Translated, it gives CAMTGGGEQYF. The J gene is TRBJ2-7, the V gene TRBV6-1; TRBD1 agrees at 10 bases. V lost 10 bases, J lost 7 bases, and 4 bases stayed unmatched. The CDR3 runs to 11 residues. Germline assignment: CDR1 MNHNS and CDR2 SASEGT.

This clonotype counts as medium-sized. The rearrangement uses TRBV6-5 and TRBJ1-2; 8 bases are a match to TRBD1. The CDR3 is 15 residues long. Germline CDR1 MNHEY, CDR2 SVGAGI. Unmatched junction bases numbered 11, after V lost 7 bases and J lost 4 bases. CDR3 loop: CASTPRTGRAYGYTF. CDR3 DNA sequence: TGTGCCAGCACCCCAAGGACAGGGCGCGCCTATGGCTACACCTTC.

This clonotype is labeled as medium-sized (0.01 to 0.1%). This chain joins TRBV29-1 and TRBJ2-3; D may match TRBD1 or TRBD2 (5 bases each). Germline values: CDR1 SQVTM, CDR2 ANQGSEA. The CDR3 is 13 residues long. Trimming shortened V by 4 bases and J by 0 bases, and 8 bases separated the two germline ends. The CDR3 is CSVGGVSTDTQYF. The CDR3, as DNA: TGCAGCGTTGGAGGGGTTAGCACAGATACGCAGTATTTT.

Only a few counts were recorded for this clonotype. The V and J genes are TRBV7-9 and TRBJ1-2, with D perhaps matching TRBD1 (6 bases). The CDR3 is 15 amino acids. Germline CDR1 reads SEHNR; CDR2 reads FQNEAQ (reference sequence). Trimming shortened V by 5 bases and J by 2 bases, and 15 bases separated the two germline ends. CDR3: CASSPGQNLNYGYTF. The CDR3 nucleotides are TGTGCCAGCAGCCCAGGACAGAACTTGAACTATGGCTACACCTTC.

This clonotype qualifies as medium-sized. J is TRBJ2-5 and V is TRBV6-5; possibly TRBD2 for D (5 bases). This CDR3 contains 12 residues. Per the germline V gene, CDR1 is MNHEY and CDR2 is SVGAGI. V lost 9 bases to trimming and J lost 0 bases, with 8 bases between them. The CDR3 DNA is TGTGCCAGTACCGGGAACCAAGAGACCCAGTACTTC. It translates to CASTGNQETQYF.

V is TRBV20-1 and J is TRBJ2-7; 8 nucleotides align to TRBD2. This CDR3 is built from 13 residues. The J segment lost 1 base and the V segment lost 7 bases, leaving 6 bases of the junction unmatched. Germline CDR1 reads DFQATT; CDR2 reads SNEGSKA (reference sequence). CDR3 sequence: CSVDGRGSYEQYF. CDR3 DNA: TGCAGTGTGGACGGGAGGGGTTCCTACGAGCAGTACTTC.

This clonotype is large by share. The chain recombines TRBV29-1 with TRBJ1-2; 9 bases line up with TRBD1. The CDR3 covers 12 residues. V dropped 7 bases and J dropped 0; count of bases not matched to a gene: 0. Germline V lookup: CDR1 SQVTM, CDR2 ANQGSEA. This CDR3 is CSGQGANYGYTF. CDR3 nucleotide sequence: TGCAGCGGACAGGGGGCTAACTATGGCTACACCTTC.

This clonotype was counted at least ten times. The junction departs from the called germline gene at one end, perhaps through a read error. The rearrangement links TRBV6-1 to TRBJ1-1; D call uncertain. The V gene's germline CDR1 is MNHNS and CDR2 SASEGT. This CDR3 is built from 13 residues. The CDR3 spells CASREEWNTEAFF. CDR3 nucleotides: TGTGCCAGCAGGGAAGAGTGGAACACTGAAGCTTTCTTT.

The chain uses TRBV7-9 and TRBJ1-3, with D uncertain. CDR1 is SEHNR, CDR2 FQNEAQ, per germline (reference sequence). Deletions cut 4 bases from V and 7 bases from J, with 17 bases between. The CDR3 runs 15 residues. The DNA for the CDR3 is TGTGCCAGCAGCTCAGGAGGGTTTTCTGAGAACACCATATATTTT. Translating gives CASSSGGFSENTIYF. The variable domain in full, with the rest retrieved from reference TRBV7-9 and TRBJ1-3, is DTGVSQNPRHKITKRGQNVTFRCDPISEHNRLYWYRQTLGQGPEFLTYFQNEAQLEKSRLLSDRFSAERPKGSFSTLEIQRTEQGDSAMYLCASSSGGFSENTIYFGEGSWLTVV.

Only a few counts were recorded for this clonotype. The chain uses TRBV11-2 and TRBJ2-7; TRBD2 aligns across 13 bases. Germline CDR1 SGHAT, CDR2 FQNNGV. The CDR3 spans 15 residues. J lost 1 base, V lost 5 bases, and 2 bases had no gene match. The CDR3 is CASSTGLAGSYEQYF. The CDR3 DNA follows: TGTGCCAGCAGCACGGGACTAGCGGGATCCTACGAGCAGTACTTC.

By share of the sample, this clonotype is medium-sized. The chain is built from TRBV19 and TRBJ1-1; the D is unclear. This CDR3 has 13 residues. The germline V gene encodes CDR1 LNHDA and CDR2 SQIVND (reference sequence). V was shortened by 7 bases and J by 3 bases, with 12 bases between the two germline ends. CDR3 bases: TGTGCCAGTAAAATAGGGCCAGACACTGAAGCTTTCTTT. Translating it yields CASKIGPDTEAFF. The full variable domain, its missing parts supplied by reference TRBV19 and TRBJ1-1, is DGGITQSPKYLFRKEGQNVTLSCEQNLNHDAMYWYRQDPGQGLRLIYYSQIVNDFQKGDIAEGYSVSREKKESFPLTVTSAQKNPTAFYLCASKIGPDTEAFFGQGTRLTVV.

The rearrangement links TRBV9 to TRBJ2-1, with 10 bases that match TRBD2. With 0 bases clipped from V and 3 bases from J, the junction kept 3 bases outside the gene matches. CDR3 length equals 16 residues. Germline V CDR1 and CDR2: SGDLS, YYNGEE. The CDR3 region has the DNA TGTGCCAGCAGCGTAGGAGCGGGGGGGATCTACAATGAGCAGTTCTTC. Protein product: CASSVGAGGIYNEQFF.

This clonotype is medium-sized. The chain employs TRBV14 and TRBJ1-4; TRBD1 is a possible D gene (5 bases). The V end was cut by 7 bases, the J end by 7 bases, with 13 bases between. Germline V gives CDR1 SGHDN, CDR2 FVKESK. The CDR3 is 13 residues long. The CDR3 bases are TGTGCCAGCACAGCAGGGTTCGGTGAAAAACTGTTTTTT. Translation: CASTAGFGEKLFF.

This clonotype is labeled medium-sized (0.01 to 0.1%). This rearrangement joins TRBV18 to TRBJ1-5; tentative D call: TRBD1 (6 bases). This CDR3 has 16 residues. Between the trimmed V and J ends, which lost 2 bases and 0 bases, there was a span of 11 bases. Germline CDR1 KGHSH, CDR2 LQKENI. The chain's CDR3 is CASSPGGGDSNQPQHF. The DNA for the CDR3 is TGTGCCAGCTCACCAGGAGGGGGGGATAGCAATCAGCCCCAGCATTTT.